This entry lists 21 T cell receptor beta chains sequenced from one sample in a study of T cell changes during pregnancy in multiple sclerosis. Clones were read by immunoSEQ multiplex PCR, and TCRdb kept only the in-frame ones, dropping some. The table records some 60,000 clones, 90% of them present only once. The input for sequencing was peripheral blood, taken in the first trimester of pregnancy. Source of these receptors: a female donor in good health, enrolled as a control in a pregnancy study.

This chain connects TRBV19 to TRBJ2-1, with 9 bases that match TRBD2. Germline V lookup: CDR1 LNHDA, CDR2 SQIVND (reference sequence). The CDR3 length is 15 residues. V dropped 5 bases and J dropped 8; count of bases not matched to a gene: 10. This CDR3 reads CASSYASGKFDEQFF. The CDR3, as DNA: TGTGCCAGTAGTTATGCTAGCGGGAAGTTTGATGAGCAGTTCTTC.

This rearrangement joins TRBV9 to TRBJ2-1; TRBD2 aligns across 8 bases. This CDR3 comprises 16 residues. J lost 3 bases, V lost 2 bases, and 7 bases had no gene match. CDR1 and CDR2 (germline): SGDLS, YYNGEE. CDR3 in DNA: TGTGCCAGCAGCGTTGGGATAGCGGGATTCTACAATGAGCAGTTCTTC. Its translation is CASSVGIAGFYNEQFF.

This chain connects TRBV11-2 to TRBJ2-5, with 7 bases matching TRBD2. The V gene end was trimmed by 3 bases and the J gene end by 4 bases; junction bases not matched to a gene: 8. There are 15 residues in the CDR3. Looked up from germline, CDR1 is SGHAT and CDR2 is FQNNGV. The CDR3 region has the DNA TGTGCCAGCAGCTTTTCCCCGAGACTAGCAGAGACCCAGTACTTC. It encodes CASSFSPRLAETQYF.

The rearrangement joins TRBV7-8 to TRBJ2-7; possibly TRBD1 for D (5 bases). The V and J ends lost 5 bases and 0 bases respectively, with 17 bases between them. The CDR3 is made up of 16 amino acids. Germline-derived CDR1 and CDR2 are SGHVS and FQNEAQ. The CDR3 DNA reads as TGTGCCAGCAGCCCCTGGGGCAGGGTGGTCTCCTACGAGCAGTACTTC. Translated: CASSPWGRVVSYEQYF.

This rearrangement joins TRBV18 to TRBJ1-2; 10 nucleotides align to TRBD1. The V segment lost 2 bases and the J segment 6 bases; nucleotides outside the gene matches: 3. Germline assignment: CDR1 KGHSH and CDR2 LQKENI. The CDR3 runs to 14 residues. The CDR3 reads CASSPRQGANGYTF. The CDR3 DNA follows: TGTGCCAGCTCACCAAGACAGGGGGCTAATGGCTACACCTTC. The variable domain in full, completed from reference TRBV18 and TRBJ1-2, reads NAGVMQNPRHLVRRRGQEARLRCSPMKGHSHVYWYRQLPEEGLKFMVYLQKENIIDESGMPKERFSAEFPKEGPSILRIQQVVRGDSAAYFCASSPRQGANGYTFGSGTRLTVV.

This rearrangement joins TRBV18 to TRBJ2-3, with a weak D call TRBD2 (5 bases). Trimming cost V 5 bases and J 5 bases, with 17 bases left between them. The CDR3 sequence is 15 residues long. Germline CDR1 KGHSH, CDR2 LQKENI. The CDR3 bases are TGTGCCAGCTCAATAGGCCCGGGATTGGTAGATACGCAGTATTTT. As protein: CASSIGPGLVDTQYF.

The rearrangement uses TRBV12-5 and TRBJ1-5; 7 nucleotides align to TRBD1. Germline values: CDR1 LGHNT, CDR2 FRNRAP. Losses at the gene ends were 6 bases for V and 3 bases for J; bases not matched to a gene: 5. The CDR3 runs 14 residues. The CDR3 loop is CASGLGGFNQPQHF. CDR3 bases: TGTGCTAGTGGCCTAGGGGGCTTCAATCAGCCCCAGCATTTT.

The V gene is TRBV19, the J gene TRBJ2-3, with D tentatively TRBD2 (5 bases). The V and J ends lost 1 base and 1 base respectively, with 9 bases between them. Looked up from germline, CDR1 is LNHDA and CDR2 is SQIVND (reference sequence). The CDR3 sequence is 15 residues long. CDR3 nucleotide sequence: TGTGCCAGTAGTATAGCCGGGGTGGGCACAGATACGCAGTATTTT. It codes for CASSIAGVGTDTQYF.

V is TRBV2 and J is TRBJ2-7; 7 bases line up with TRBD1. The CDR3 covers 15 residues. CDR1 is SNHLY, CDR2 FYNNEI, per germline. Unmatched junction bases numbered 8, after V lost 6 bases and J lost 0 bases. The CDR3 loop reads CASSNRGPPSYEQYF. The CDR3 DNA reads as TGTGCCAGCAGCAACAGGGGCCCACCCTCCTACGAGCAGTACTTC.

The chain is built from TRBV29-1 and TRBJ2-3, with D unclear. V dropped 2 bases and J dropped 2 bases, with 14 bases sitting between them. CDR3 length: 15 amino acids. Germline V gene data show CDR1 as SQVTM and CDR2 as ANQGSEA. In DNA form, the CDR3 reads TGCAGCGTTGAATGCGAGTTTAGCCACACAGATACGCAGTATTTT. Protein product: CSVECEFSHTDTQYF.

CDR3 in DNA: TGTGCCAGCACCCCATGGGGGGGAGATAGCACCGGGGAGCTGTTTTTT. Its protein is CASTPWGGDSTGELFF. J is TRBJ2-2 and V is TRBV11-3; 7 positions agree with TRBD2. The CDR3 runs 16 residues. After removal of 7 bases from V and 4 bases from J, the junction contained 12 bases not matched to a gene. CDR1 SGHNT and CDR2 YENEEA come from the germline V gene.

The rearrangement links TRBV5-1 to TRBJ2-1; 7 nucleotides align to TRBD2. CDR1 and CDR2 (germline): SGHRS, YFSETQ. Trimming at V came to 3 bases and at J to 8 bases, leaving 8 bases not matched to a gene. The CDR3 sequence is 14 residues long. DNA for the CDR3: TGCGCCAGCAGCTATGCTCAGGGAGGGGATGAGCAGTTCTTC. Translation gives CASSYAQGGDEQFF.

The chain is built from TRBV10-2 and TRBJ2-1; a possible D gene is TRBD1 (5 bases). Deletions cut 8 bases from V and 10 bases from J, with 18 bases between. CDR1 and CDR2 (germline): WSHSY, SAAADI. This CDR3 comprises 13 residues. The CDR3 here is CASRIPQGYEQFF. The CDR3 DNA sequence: TGCGCCAGCCGCATACCCCAGGGCTACGAGCAGTTCTTC.

The chain combines TRBV15 with TRBJ1-6, with D possibly matching TRBD1 (6 bases). The CDR3 contains 17 residues. CDR1 is LNHNV and CDR2 is YYDKDF in the germline V gene (reference sequence). V dropped 5 bases and J dropped 4 bases, with 18 bases sitting between them. The CDR3 DNA sequence: TGTGCCACCAGCTCCCGAAGGTGGGGGCAATATAATTCACCCCTCCACTTT. Its protein is CATSSRRWGQYNSPLHF.

The chain links TRBV19 to TRBJ1-3; D gene ambiguous. Trimming took 1 base from V and 2 from J, leaving 6 bases between them. Germline V gives CDR1 LNHDA, CDR2 SQIVND (reference sequence). The CDR3 is 14 residues long. The CDR3 region has the DNA TGTGCCAGTAGTATAGTGGCAGCTGGAAACACCATATATTTT. Translated, it gives CASSIVAAGNTIYF.

The rearrangement links TRBV4-1 to TRBJ2-1; no firm D call. This CDR3 region has 13 residues. V lost 0 bases and J 5 bases, leaving 5 bases between the germline ends. Per germline, CDR1 MGHRA and CDR2 YSYEKL. CDR3 nucleotides: TGCGCCAGCAGCCAAGATCCCGACAATGAGCAGTTCTTC. Amino acid sequence: CASSQDPDNEQFF.

The chain employs TRBV18 and TRBJ2-3; TRBD2 matches at 12 bases. The junction had 1 base not matched to a gene; V was cut back by 3 bases and J by 3 bases. The CDR3 is 15 residues long. Germline V gene sequence: CDR1 KGHSH, CDR2 LQKENI. The CDR3 sequence is CASSPTSGSTDTQYF. The CDR3 DNA reads as TGTGCCAGCTCACCGACTAGCGGGAGTACAGATACGCAGTATTTT.

J is TRBJ2-7 and V is TRBV18; 7 bases align to TRBD1. After removal of 2 bases from V and 6 bases from J, the junction contained 7 bases not matched to a gene. CDR1 KGHSH and CDR2 LQKENI come from the germline V gene. The CDR3 totals 14 residues. The CDR3 bases are TGTGCCAGCTCACCATCTGACAGGGCCCTCGAGCAGTACTTC. Translating it yields CASSPSDRALEQYF.

The V gene is TRBV18, the J gene TRBJ2-7, with 7 positions matching TRBD2. The CDR3 spans 16 residues. Germline loops: CDR1 KGHSH, CDR2 LQKENI. The ends lost 6 bases at V and 5 bases at J; junction bases unmatched: 16. CDR3 amino acids: CASSPIISPAGDEQYF. DNA of the CDR3: TGTGCCAGCTCGCCGATTATCTCCCCGGCGGGGGACGAGCAGTACTTC.

V is TRBV6-6 and J is TRBJ1-5; a possible D gene is TRBD1 (5 bases). This CDR3 has 16 residues. The germline V gene has CDR1 MNHNY and CDR2 SVGAGI (reference sequence). Deletions cut 7 bases from V and 1 base from J, with 17 bases between. The CDR3 sequence is CASTYGGSMSNQPQHF. The DNA for the CDR3 is TGTGCCAGCACCTACGGGGGTAGTATGAGCAATCAGCCCCAGCATTTT.

V usage is TRBV5-6 and J usage is TRBJ2-2; 10 nucleotides match TRBD2. V trimming: 4 bases; J trimming: 3 bases; junction bases outside the gene matches: 6. This CDR3 region has 16 residues. From germline, CDR1 is SGHDT and CDR2 YYEEEE. CDR3 region: CASSVSGGRDTGELFF. As DNA, the CDR3 is TGTGCCAGCAGCGTTAGCGGGGGGCGAGACACCGGGGAGCTGTTTTTT.